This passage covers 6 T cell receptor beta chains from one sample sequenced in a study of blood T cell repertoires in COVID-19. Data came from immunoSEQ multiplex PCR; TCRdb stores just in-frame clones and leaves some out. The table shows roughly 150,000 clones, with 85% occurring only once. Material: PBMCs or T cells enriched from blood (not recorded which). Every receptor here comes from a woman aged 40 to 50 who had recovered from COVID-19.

CDR3 DNA: TGTGCCAGCAGTCGTATTACGGGACTACAAGAAAAACTGTTTTTT. It specifies CASSRITGLQEKLFF. The chain is built from TRBV6-5 and TRBJ1-4, with D tentatively TRBD1 (5 bases). The V end was cut by 5 bases, the J end by 8 bases, with 18 bases between. Per germline, CDR1 MNHEY and CDR2 SVGAGI. This CDR3 has 15 amino acids.

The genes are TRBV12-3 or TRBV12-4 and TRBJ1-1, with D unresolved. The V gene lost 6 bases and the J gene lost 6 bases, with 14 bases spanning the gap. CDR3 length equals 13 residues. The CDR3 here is CASSYAGRAEAFF. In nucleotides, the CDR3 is TGTGCCAGCAGCTATGCCGGGAGGGCTGAAGCTTTCTTT.

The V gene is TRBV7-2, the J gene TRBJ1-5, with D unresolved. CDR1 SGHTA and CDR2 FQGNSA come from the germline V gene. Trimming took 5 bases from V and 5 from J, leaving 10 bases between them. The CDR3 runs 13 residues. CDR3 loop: CASSAMRHQPQHF. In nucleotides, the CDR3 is TGTGCCAGCAGCGCCATGCGCCATCAGCCCCAGCATTTT.

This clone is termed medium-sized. CDR3 protein: CASSLEAQGVDGYTF. CDR3 DNA sequence: TGTGCCAGCAGCTTAGAGGCGCAGGGGGTAGATGGCTACACCTTC. This rearrangement joins TRBV7-2 to TRBJ1-2; 7 positions match TRBD1. Unmatched junction bases numbered 8, after V lost 1 base and J lost 6 bases. This CDR3 contains 15 residues. Germline lookup yields CDR1 SGHTA and CDR2 FQGNSA.

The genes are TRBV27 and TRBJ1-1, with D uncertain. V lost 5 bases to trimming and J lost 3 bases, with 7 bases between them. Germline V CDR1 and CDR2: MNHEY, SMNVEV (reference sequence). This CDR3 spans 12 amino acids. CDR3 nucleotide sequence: TGTGCCAGCAGTCCGGGGTACACTGAAGCTTTCTTT. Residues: CASSPGYTEAFF.

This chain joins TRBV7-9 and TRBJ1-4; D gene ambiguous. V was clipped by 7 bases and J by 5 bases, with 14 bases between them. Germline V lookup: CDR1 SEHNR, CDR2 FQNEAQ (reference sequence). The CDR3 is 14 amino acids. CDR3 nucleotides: TGTGCCAGCACACTAGGAGGGTCAAATGAAAAACTGTTTTTT. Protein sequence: CASTLGGSNEKLFF.